A single sample is the source of the 7 T cell receptor beta chains below, sequenced in a study of OX40 agonist ivuxolimab in advanced cancers. Using immunoSEQ multiplex PCR, the repertoire was profiled, and TCRdb retains in-frame clones only, with some absent. Found here are 10,000 to 15,000 clones, around 80% of them singletons; the top ten hold over 20%. Source: CD4+ or CD8+ T cells sorted from blood, taken in a trial of the OX40 agonist ivuxolimab. Every receptor here comes from an adult with an advanced solid tumor such as melanoma, head and neck, liver or kidney cancer.

The chain recombines TRBV27 with TRBJ2-3; TRBD1 matches at 8 bases. Germline CDR1 and CDR2: MNHEY and SMNVEV (reference sequence). This CDR3 is built from 17 residues. V lost 5 bases and J lost 2; bases outside the gene matches: 12. CDR3 sequence (DNA): TGTGCCAGCAGTCCCCACAGGGGGGACCCTTTCACAGATACGCAGTATTTT. Amino acid sequence: CASSPHRGDPFTDTQYF.

By its share, this clone is medium-sized. This sample also contains other DNA sequences that code for the same CDR3. The chain links TRBV28 to TRBJ1-1; no definite D call. Germline assignment: CDR1 MDHEN and CDR2 SYDVKM. Trimming removed 3 bases at V and 3 bases at J, with 8 bases between. This CDR3 region has 13 residues. This CDR3 reads CASSLSQYTEAFF. Written as DNA, the CDR3 is TGTGCCAGCAGTTTGTCCCAGTACACTGAAGCTTTCTTT.

This clone was seen only a few times. This sequence joins TRBV4-3 and TRBJ1-2; 7 bases match TRBD1. Trimming removed 2 bases from V and 8 bases from J; junction bases left unmatched: 14. Per the germline V gene, CDR1 is LGHNA and CDR2 is YSLEER. The CDR3 spans 16 residues. The CDR3 DNA sequence: TGCGCCAGCAGCCAACTTTACCTCGGTGACAGGGCGGGCTACACCTTC. This encodes CASSQLYLGDRAGYTF.

This chain connects TRBV7-9 to TRBJ2-1, with no clear D. The V end was cut by 1 base, the J end by 2 bases, with 9 bases between. The CDR3 is 15 amino acids. Germline V gene data show CDR1 as SEHNR and CDR2 as FQNEAQ (reference sequence). CDR3 sequence: CASSLGGIPYNEQFF. The CDR3 nucleotides read TGTGCCAGCAGCTTAGGTGGGATTCCCTACAATGAGCAGTTCTTC. The whole variable domain, remainder taken from reference TRBV7-9 and TRBJ2-1, is DTGVSQNPRHKITKRGQNVTFRCDPISEHNRLYWYRQTLGQGPEFLTYFQNEAQLEKSRLLSDRFSAERPKGSFSTLEIQRTEQGDSAMYLCASSLGGIPYNEQFFGPGTRLTVL.

The chain carries TRBV27 and TRBJ1-5, with D hard to call. The V gene lost 5 bases and the J gene lost 4 bases, with 9 bases spanning the gap. The CDR3 consists of 13 residues. Germline loops: CDR1 MNHEY, CDR2 SMNVEV (reference sequence). The CDR3 is CASSRAGNQPQHF. Here the CDR3 DNA reads TGTGCCAGCAGTCGGGCAGGAAATCAGCCCCAGCATTTT.

The chain combines TRBV6-4 with TRBJ2-3; 9 bases line up with TRBD2. J gave up 4 bases and V 3 bases, and 5 bases lay outside the gene matches. Germline values: CDR1 MRHNA, CDR2 SNTAGT. The CDR3 contains 15 residues. CDR3 coding DNA: TGTGCCAGCAGTGAAGGCGGGGGGGCCCCAGATACGCAGTATTTT. Translated: CASSEGGGAPDTQYF.

The chain joins TRBV11-2 to TRBJ2-7; D is undetermined. Germline lookup yields CDR1 SGHAT and CDR2 FQNNGV. Deletions cut 0 bases from V and 4 bases from J, with 7 bases between. This CDR3 is built from 13 residues. The CDR3 spells CASSLETDYEQYF. The CDR3 DNA reads TGTGCCAGCAGCTTAGAAACTGATTACGAGCAGTACTTC. Full variable domain (rest looked up from reference TRBV11-2 and TRBJ2-7): EAGVAQSPRYKIIEKRQSVAFWCNPISGHATLYWYQQILGQGPKLLIQFQNNGVVDDSQLPKDRFSAERLKGVDSTLKIQPAKLEDSAVYLCASSLETDYEQYFGPGTRLTVT.